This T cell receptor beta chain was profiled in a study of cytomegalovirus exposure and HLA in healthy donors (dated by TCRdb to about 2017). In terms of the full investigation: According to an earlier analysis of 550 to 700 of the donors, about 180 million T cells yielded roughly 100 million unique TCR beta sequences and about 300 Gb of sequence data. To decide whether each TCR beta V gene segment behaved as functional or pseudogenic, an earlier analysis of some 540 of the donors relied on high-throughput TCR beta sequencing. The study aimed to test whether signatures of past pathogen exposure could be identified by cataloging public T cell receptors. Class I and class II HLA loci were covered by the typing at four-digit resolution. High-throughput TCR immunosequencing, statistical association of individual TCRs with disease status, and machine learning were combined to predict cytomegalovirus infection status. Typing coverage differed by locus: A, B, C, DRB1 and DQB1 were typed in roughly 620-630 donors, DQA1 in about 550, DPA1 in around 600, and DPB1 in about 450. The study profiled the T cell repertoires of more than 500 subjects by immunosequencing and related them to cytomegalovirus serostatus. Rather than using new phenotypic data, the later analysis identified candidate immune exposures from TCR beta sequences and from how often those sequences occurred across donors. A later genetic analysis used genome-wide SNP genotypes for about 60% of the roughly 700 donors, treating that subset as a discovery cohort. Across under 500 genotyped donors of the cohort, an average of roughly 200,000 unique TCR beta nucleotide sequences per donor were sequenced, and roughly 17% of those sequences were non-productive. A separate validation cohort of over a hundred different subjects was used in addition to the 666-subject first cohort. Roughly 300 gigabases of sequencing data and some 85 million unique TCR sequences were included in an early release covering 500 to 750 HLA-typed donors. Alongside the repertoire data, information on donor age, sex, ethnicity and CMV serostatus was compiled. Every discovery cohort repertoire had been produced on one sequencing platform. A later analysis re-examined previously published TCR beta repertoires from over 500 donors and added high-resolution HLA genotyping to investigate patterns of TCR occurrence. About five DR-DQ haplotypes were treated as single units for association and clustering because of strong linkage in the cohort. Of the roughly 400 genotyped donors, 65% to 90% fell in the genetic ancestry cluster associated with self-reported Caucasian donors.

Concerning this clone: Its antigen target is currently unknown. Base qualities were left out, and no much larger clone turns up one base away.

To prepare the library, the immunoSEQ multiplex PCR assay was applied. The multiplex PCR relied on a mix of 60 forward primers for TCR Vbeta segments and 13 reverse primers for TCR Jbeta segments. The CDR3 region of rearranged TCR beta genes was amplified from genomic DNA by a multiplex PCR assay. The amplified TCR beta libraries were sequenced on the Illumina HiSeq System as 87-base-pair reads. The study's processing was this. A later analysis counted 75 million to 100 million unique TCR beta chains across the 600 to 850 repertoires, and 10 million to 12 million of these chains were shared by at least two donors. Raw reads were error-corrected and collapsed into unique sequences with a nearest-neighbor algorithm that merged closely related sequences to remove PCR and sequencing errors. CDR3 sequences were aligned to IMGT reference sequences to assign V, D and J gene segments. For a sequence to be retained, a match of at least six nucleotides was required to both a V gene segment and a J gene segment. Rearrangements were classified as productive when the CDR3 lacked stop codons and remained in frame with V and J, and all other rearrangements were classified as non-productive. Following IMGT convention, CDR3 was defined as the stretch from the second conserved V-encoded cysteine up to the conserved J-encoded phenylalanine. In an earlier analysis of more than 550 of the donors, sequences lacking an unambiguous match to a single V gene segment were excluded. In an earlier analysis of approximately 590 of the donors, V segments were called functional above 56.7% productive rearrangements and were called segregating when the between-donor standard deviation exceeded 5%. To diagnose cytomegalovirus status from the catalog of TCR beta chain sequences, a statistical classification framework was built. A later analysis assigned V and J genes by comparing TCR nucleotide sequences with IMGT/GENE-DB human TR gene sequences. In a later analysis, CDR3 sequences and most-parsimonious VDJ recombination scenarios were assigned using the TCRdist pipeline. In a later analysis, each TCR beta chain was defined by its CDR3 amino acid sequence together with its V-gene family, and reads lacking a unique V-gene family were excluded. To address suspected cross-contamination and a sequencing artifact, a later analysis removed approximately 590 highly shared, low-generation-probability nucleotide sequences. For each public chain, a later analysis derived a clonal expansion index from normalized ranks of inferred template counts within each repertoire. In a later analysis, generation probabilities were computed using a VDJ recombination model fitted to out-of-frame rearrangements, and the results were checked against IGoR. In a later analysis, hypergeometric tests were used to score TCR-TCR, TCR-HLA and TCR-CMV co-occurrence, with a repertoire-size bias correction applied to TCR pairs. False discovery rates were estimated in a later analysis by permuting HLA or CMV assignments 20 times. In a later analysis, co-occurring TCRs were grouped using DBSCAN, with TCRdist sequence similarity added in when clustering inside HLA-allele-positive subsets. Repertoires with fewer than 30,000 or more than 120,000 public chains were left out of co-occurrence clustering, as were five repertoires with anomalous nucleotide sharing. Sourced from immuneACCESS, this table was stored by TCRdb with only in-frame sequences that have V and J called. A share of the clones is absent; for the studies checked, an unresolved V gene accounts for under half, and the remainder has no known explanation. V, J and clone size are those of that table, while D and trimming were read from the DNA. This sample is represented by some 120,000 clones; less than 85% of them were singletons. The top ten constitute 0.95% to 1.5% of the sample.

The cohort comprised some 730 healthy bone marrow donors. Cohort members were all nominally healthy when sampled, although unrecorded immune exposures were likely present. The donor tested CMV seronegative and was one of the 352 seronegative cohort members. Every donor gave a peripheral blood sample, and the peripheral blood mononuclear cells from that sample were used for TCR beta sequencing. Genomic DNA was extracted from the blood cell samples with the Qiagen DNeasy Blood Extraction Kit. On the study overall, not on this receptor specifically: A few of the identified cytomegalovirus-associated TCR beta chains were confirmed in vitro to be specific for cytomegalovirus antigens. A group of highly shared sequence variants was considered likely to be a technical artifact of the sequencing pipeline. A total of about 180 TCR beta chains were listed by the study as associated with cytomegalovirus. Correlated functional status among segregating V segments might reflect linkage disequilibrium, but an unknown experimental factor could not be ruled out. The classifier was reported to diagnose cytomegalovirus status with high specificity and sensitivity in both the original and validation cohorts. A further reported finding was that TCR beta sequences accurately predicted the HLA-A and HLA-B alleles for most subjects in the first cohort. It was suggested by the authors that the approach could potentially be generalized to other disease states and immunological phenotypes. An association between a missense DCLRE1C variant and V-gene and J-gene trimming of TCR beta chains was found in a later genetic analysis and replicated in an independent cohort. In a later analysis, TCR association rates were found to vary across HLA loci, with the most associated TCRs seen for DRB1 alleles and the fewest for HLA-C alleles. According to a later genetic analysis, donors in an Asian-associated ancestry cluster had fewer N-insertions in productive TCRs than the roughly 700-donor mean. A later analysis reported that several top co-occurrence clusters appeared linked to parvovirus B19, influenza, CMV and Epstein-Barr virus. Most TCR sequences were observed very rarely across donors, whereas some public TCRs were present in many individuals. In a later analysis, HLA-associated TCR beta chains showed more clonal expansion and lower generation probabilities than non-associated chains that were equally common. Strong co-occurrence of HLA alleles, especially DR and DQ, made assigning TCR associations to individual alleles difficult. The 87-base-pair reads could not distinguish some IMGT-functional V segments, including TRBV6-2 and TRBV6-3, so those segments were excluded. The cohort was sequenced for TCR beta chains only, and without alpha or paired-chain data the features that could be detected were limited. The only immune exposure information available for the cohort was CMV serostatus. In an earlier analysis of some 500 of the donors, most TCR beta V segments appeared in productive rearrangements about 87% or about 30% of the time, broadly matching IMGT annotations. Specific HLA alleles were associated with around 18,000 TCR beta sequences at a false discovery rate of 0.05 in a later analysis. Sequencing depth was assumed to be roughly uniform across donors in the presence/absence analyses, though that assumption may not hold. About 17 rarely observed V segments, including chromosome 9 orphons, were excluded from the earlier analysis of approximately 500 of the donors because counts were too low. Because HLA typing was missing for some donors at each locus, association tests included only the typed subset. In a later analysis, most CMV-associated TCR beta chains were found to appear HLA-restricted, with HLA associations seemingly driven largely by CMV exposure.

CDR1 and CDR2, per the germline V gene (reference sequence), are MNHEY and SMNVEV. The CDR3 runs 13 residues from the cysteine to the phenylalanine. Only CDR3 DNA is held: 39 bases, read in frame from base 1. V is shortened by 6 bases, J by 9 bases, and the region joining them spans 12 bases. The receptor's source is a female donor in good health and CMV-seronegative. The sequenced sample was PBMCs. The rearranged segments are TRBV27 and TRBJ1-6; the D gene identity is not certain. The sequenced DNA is TGTGCCAGCAGATTTTCGCAGGTTTCACCCCTCCACTTT. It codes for CASRFSQVSPLHF.